Shown below are 8 T cell receptor beta chains from a single sample sequenced in a study of blood T cells in healthy people across ages. Together with a sample-barcoded 5' primer, a J-beta primer mix was included in a second PCR lasting roughly 6 to 12 cycles. TCRdb ran MiXCR on the 5' RACE reads and lists one entry per CDR3 protein. The sample records 700,000 to 950,000 distinct CDR3 sequences, 55% to 75% being singletons. Source material: blood. The receptor source for this set is a man aged 25 to 40 in good health.

This clonotype occurred once. The chain joins TRBV20-1 to TRBJ1-6; 7 bases match TRBD1. V lost 1 base to trimming and J lost 7 bases; unmatched junction nucleotides: 10. Germline assignment: CDR1 DFQATT and CDR2 SNEGSKA (reference sequence). This CDR3 spans 16 amino acids. The CDR3 sequence: CSARANRGANNSPLHF. The CDR3 DNA reads as TGCAGTGCTAGAGCTAACAGGGGCGCAAACAATTCACCCCTCCACTTT.

There are a few counts of this clonotype. The chain combines TRBV29-1 with TRBJ2-1, with D maybe TRBD2 (5 bases). With 5 bases removed from V and 5 bases from J, the gap between germline ends came to 13 bases. This CDR3 is 13 amino acids long. Germline V gene lookup returns CDR1 SQVTM and CDR2 ANQGSEA. CDR3 region: CSVLEVRDNEQFF. DNA of the CDR3: TGCAGCGTTTTGGAGGTGAGAGACAATGAGCAGTTCTTC.

This clonotype was seen more than once but under ten times. The chain carries TRBV6-2 or TRBV6-3 and TRBJ2-5; a weak D match, TRBD2 (6 bases). Germline V gene lookup returns CDR1 MNHEY and CDR2 SVGEGT. The length of the CDR3 is 17 residues. The V gene lost 2 bases and the J gene lost 1 base, with 17 bases spanning the gap. The CDR3 loop is CASSYPTLRDSQETQYF. CDR3 nucleotide sequence: TGTGCCAGCAGTTACCCGACTTTACGGGACTCCCAAGAGACCCAGTACTTC.

The rearrangement joins TRBV6-5 to TRBJ2-1; TRBD2 aligns across 8 bases. Trimming removed 2 bases from V and 10 bases from J; junction bases left unmatched: 10. In germline, CDR1 is MNHEY, CDR2 SVGAGI. The CDR3 is 15 residues long. CDR3 nucleotide sequence: TGTGCCAGCAGTTACCCGGGCCTAGGGACTAGGGAGCAGTTCTTC. This codes for CASSYPGLGTREQFF.

The CDR3, as DNA: TGCGCCAGCAGCCCTGGCCGAGGTCCCTCCTACGAGCAGTACTTC. Residues: CASSPGRGPSYEQYF. The chain uses TRBV4-3 and TRBJ2-7; D unresolved. This CDR3 has 15 amino acids. The V gene lost 4 bases and the J gene lost 0 bases, with 13 bases spanning the gap. Germline CDR1 reads LGHNA; CDR2 reads YSLEER.

There are a few counts of this clonotype. The chain is built from TRBV18 and TRBJ2-1; 7 bases line up with TRBD2. The CDR3 sequence is 13 residues long. Germline CDR1 is KGHSH and CDR2 is LQKENI. V gave up 6 bases and J gave up 5 bases; unmatched junction bases: 4. The CDR3 protein is CASSTSANNEQFF. The CDR3 coding sequence is TGTGCCAGCTCCACTAGCGCCAACAATGAGCAGTTCTTC.

The rearrangement links TRBV10-3 to TRBJ2-6; the match to TRBD1 covers 10 bases. The CDR3 covers 17 residues. V trimming: 6 bases; J trimming: 0 bases; junction bases outside the gene matches: 5. Germline V CDR1 and CDR2: ENHRY, SYGVKD. The CDR3 coding sequence is TGTGCCATCAGGTCGGGACAGGGGAGCTCTGGGGCCAACGTCCTGACTTTC. It translates to CAIRSGQGSSGANVLTF.

The gene calls are TRBV6-5 and TRBJ2-5, with D perhaps matching TRBD1 or TRBD2 (5 bases each). The ends were cut back, 5 bases at V and 7 bases at J, with 17 bases in the middle. This CDR3 has 14 residues. From germline, CDR1 is MNHEY and CDR2 SVGAGI. The CDR3 sequence is CASSRPGIQGTQYF. CDR3 in DNA: TGTGCCAGCAGTCGACCGGGGATCCAGGGGACCCAGTACTTC.